These 26 T cell receptor beta chains came from one sample sequenced in a study of technical replicates of blood from a few donors. Clones were read by immunoSEQ multiplex PCR, and TCRdb kept only the in-frame ones, dropping some. The data show about 84,000 clones, with roughly 98% seen just once and around 0.15% held by the top ten. The material sequenced was T cells isolated from PBMCs. The receptors here all came from a human donor in good health.

This clone has a single count. The chain carries TRBV7-6 and TRBJ2-1, with D possibly being TRBD2 (5 bases). Trimming removed 1 base at V and 0 bases at J, with 10 bases between. Germline CDR1 is SGHVS and CDR2 is FNYEAQ. The CDR3 runs to 16 residues. The CDR3 DNA sequence: TGTGCCAGCAGCTTAGGGCAGCGGAGCTCCTACAATGAGCAGTTCTTC. Protein product: CASSLGQRSSYNEQFF. The whole variable domain, remainder taken from reference TRBV7-6 and TRBJ2-1, is GAGVSQSPRYKVTKRGQDVALRCDPISGHVSLYWYRQALGQGPEFLTYFNYEAQQDKSGLPNDRFSAERPEGSISTLTIQRTEQRDSAMYRCASSLGQRSSYNEQFFGPGTRLTVL.

The chain employs TRBV5-4 and TRBJ2-1, with a weak D call TRBD2 (6 bases). CDR3 size: 16 residues. Per the germline V gene, CDR1 is SGHNT and CDR2 is YYREEE (reference sequence). V dropped 5 bases and J dropped 4 bases, with 19 bases sitting between them. The CDR3 coding sequence is TGTGCCAGCAGTTTTGATCGGGACTCCCGGTACAATGAGCAGTTCTTC. Amino acid sequence: CASSFDRDSRYNEQFF.

This clone appeared once. The chain joins TRBV18 to TRBJ1-4; D may be TRBD1 (5 bases). Germline values: CDR1 KGHSH, CDR2 LQKENI. CDR3 length equals 14 residues. Between the trimmed V and J ends, which lost 3 bases and 2 bases, there was a span of 7 bases. CDR3 DNA sequence: TGTGCCAGCTCACCGGGACTGACTAATGAAAAACTGTTTTTT. It yields the protein CASSPGLTNEKLFF.

Written as DNA, the CDR3 is TGTGCCTGGCCGAGGGAGACCCAGTACTTC. Translation: CAWPRETQYF. The chain is built from TRBV30 and TRBJ2-5, with D hard to call. The CDR3 is 10 residues long. The germline V gene has CDR1 GTSNPN and CDR2 SVGIG (reference sequence). V was pared by 5 bases and J by 5 bases, with 6 bases between.

This sequence joins TRBV4-1 and TRBJ2-5; D is undetermined. The CDR3 sequence is 14 residues long. The V end lost 1 base, the J end lost 7 bases, and 13 bases lay between the germline ends. Germline lookup yields CDR1 MGHRA and CDR2 YSYEKL. Here the CDR3 DNA reads TGCGCCAGCAGCCAAGTGCTCCCCTCGGGGACCCAGTACTTC. Residues: CASSQVLPSGTQYF.

Regarding this clone: The junction departs from the called germline gene at one end, perhaps through a read error. The J gene is TRBJ2-1, the V gene TRBV7-7; D unclear. Germline assignment: CDR1 SSHAT and CDR2 FNYEAQ (reference sequence). The CDR3 contains 16 residues. The CDR3 DNA reads TGTGCTAGCAGCTCGCGTATCCCAAGCTCCTACAATGAGCAGTTCTTC. As protein: CASSSRIPSSYNEQFF.

This chain connects TRBV5-1 to TRBJ2-5; the match to TRBD2 covers 13 bases. This CDR3 region has 15 residues. V dropped 4 bases and J dropped 5; count of bases not matched to a gene: 5. The V gene's germline CDR1 is SGHRS and CDR2 YFSETQ. As DNA, the CDR3 is TGCGCCAGCAGCGGCACTAGCGGGGGGGAGGAGACCCAGTACTTC. This translates into CASSGTSGGEETQYF.

The CDR3, as DNA: TGTGCCAGCAGCTTAGCTTTGGCGGGGGGGACCTACGAGCAGTACTTC. Encoded protein: CASSLALAGGTYEQYF. The chain recombines TRBV7-9 with TRBJ2-7; 9 nucleotides match TRBD2. The CDR3 totals 16 residues. The J segment lost 2 bases and the V segment lost 0 bases, leaving 5 bases of the junction unmatched. The germline V gene encodes CDR1 SEHNR and CDR2 FQNEAQ (reference sequence).

The DNA of the CDR3 is TGTGCCAGCAGCTTACCTTCCGGGACAGACACCGGGGAGCTGTTTTTT. Translation gives CASSLPSGTDTGELFF. The rearrangement links TRBV7-8 to TRBJ2-2, with 7 positions matching TRBD1. Germline CDR1 is SGHVS and CDR2 is FQNEAQ. This CDR3 spans 16 amino acids. V shed 2 bases and J 3 bases; nucleotides not matched to a gene: 6.

This chain connects TRBV12-5 to TRBJ1-6, with D hard to call. Trimming left V 1 base short and J 7 bases short, with 2 bases between. Germline CDR1 and CDR2: LGHNT and FRNRAP. CDR3 length equals 12 residues. The CDR3 sequence is CASGLANSPLHF. In DNA form, the CDR3 reads TGTGCTAGTGGTTTGGCAAATTCACCCCTCCACTTT.

The rearrangement joins TRBV11-3 to TRBJ1-1; no clear D. The CDR3 sequence is 13 residues long. Looked up from germline, CDR1 is SGHNT and CDR2 is YENEEA. V shed 0 bases and J shed 3 bases, with 5 bases lying between them. The CDR3 here is CASSLDSDTEAFF. DNA for the CDR3: TGTGCCAGCAGCTTAGATTCGGACACTGAAGCTTTCTTT.

The chain links TRBV4-1 to TRBJ1-5; the D gene is possibly TRBD1 (6 bases). V was clipped by 1 base and J by 0 bases, with 10 bases between them. Germline CDR1 MGHRA, CDR2 YSYEKL. The CDR3 totals 16 residues. The CDR3: CASSQVGTTSNQPQHF. CDR3 coding DNA: TGCGCCAGCAGCCAAGTGGGGACAACTAGCAATCAGCCCCAGCATTTT.

This chain connects TRBV5-8 to TRBJ1-4, with 9 bases fitting TRBD1. Germline V gene data show CDR1 as SGHTS and CDR2 as YDEGEE. The CDR3 extends over 14 amino acids. J lost 5 bases, V lost 4 bases, and 3 bases had no gene match. The CDR3 region has the DNA TGTGCCAGCAGCGGCGACAGGGGGAATGAAAAACTGTTTTTT. It is translated as CASSGDRGNEKLFF.

The V call is TRBV2, the J call TRBJ1-5; no firm D call. The V end was cut by 8 bases, the J end by 3 bases, with 11 bases between. This CDR3 contains 13 residues. CDR1 is SNHLY and CDR2 is FYNNEI in the germline V gene. CDR3: CASAWTLNQPQHF. The CDR3 bases are TGTGCCAGCGCCTGGACTCTCAATCAGCCCCAGCATTTT. Together with reference TRBV2 and TRBJ1-5, the CDR3 gives the full variable domain: EPEVTQTPSHQVTQMGQEVILRCVPISNHLYFYWYRQILGQKVEFLVSFYNNEISEKSEIFDDQFSVERPDGSNFTLKIRSTKLEDSAMYFCASAWTLNQPQHFGDGTRLSIL.

The chain employs TRBV6-1 and TRBJ1-3; D gene unclear. Per the germline V gene, CDR1 is MNHNS and CDR2 is SASEGT. CDR3 size: 13 residues. V lost 6 bases to trimming and J lost 0 bases, with 6 bases between them. The DNA for the CDR3 is TGTGCCAGCAGCTTTAGCTCTGGAAACACCATATATTTT. Amino acids: CASSFSSGNTIYF.

V gene TRBV27 combines with J gene TRBJ2-7, with D hard to call. Germline CDR1 and CDR2: MNHEY and SMNVEV (reference sequence). This CDR3 is 13 amino acids long. V lost 6 bases and J lost 2, with 11 bases in between. The CDR3 spells CASSRVGTYEQYF. The DNA for the CDR3 is TGTGCCAGCAGCCGGGTTGGCACCTACGAGCAGTACTTC.

The rearrangement links TRBV7-9 to TRBJ2-1; 11 nucleotides align to TRBD2. J was trimmed by 4 bases and V by 8 bases; bases with no gene match: 4. The germline V gene has CDR1 SEHNR and CDR2 FQNEAQ (reference sequence). The CDR3 covers 14 residues. The CDR3 is CASPSGRTYNEQFF. As DNA, the CDR3 is TGTGCCAGCCCTAGCGGGAGGACGTACAATGAGCAGTTCTTC.

V and J are TRBV14 and TRBJ1-1; no firm D call. The CDR3 sequence is 16 residues long. Germline V CDR1 and CDR2: SGHDN, FVKESK. Trimming stripped 1 base from V and 1 base from J, with 13 bases between. CDR3 coding DNA: TGTGCCAGCAGCCAAGCTTCGGGGAGGAAGAACACTGAAGCTTTCTTT. Encoded protein: CASSQASGRKNTEAFF.

V gene TRBV11-2 combines with J gene TRBJ2-5, with TRBD2 identical over 9 bases. CDR1 is SGHAT, CDR2 FQNNGV, per germline. The CDR3 is 15 residues long. Germline trimming cut 5 bases from V and 5 bases from J; bases unmatched to any gene: 9. CDR3 bases: TGTGCCAGCAGCGGTAGCGGGGGAGAGGGGGAGACCCAGTACTTC. Amino acids: CASSGSGGEGETQYF.

This chain links TRBV7-8 with TRBJ2-1, with 7 bases identical to TRBD2. J gave up 7 bases and V 2 bases, and 8 bases lay outside the gene matches. The CDR3 is 15 residues long. Germline assignment: CDR1 SGHVS and CDR2 FQNEAQ. The CDR3 region has the DNA TGTGCCAGCAGCTTACGGCGGGAGCGATTAAATGAGCAGTTCTTC. Protein sequence: CASSLRRERLNEQFF.

The chain has TRBV28 and TRBJ2-1, with D possibly matching TRBD2 (5 bases). Germline assignment: CDR1 MDHEN and CDR2 SYDVKM. The CDR3 totals 16 residues. The ends were cut back, 2 bases at V and 5 bases at J, with 16 bases in the middle. CDR3 in DNA: TGTGCCAGCAGTTTAGGCGGGCTAGGGTCCCACAATGAGCAGTTCTTC. Amino acid sequence: CASSLGGLGSHNEQFF.

In this sample, this clone turned up once. It is likely a read error, because the conserved phenylalanine at the end of the CDR3 is missing. It is unclear where the CDR3 begins or ends on the DNA, so no DNA is shown, and the CDR3 is as TCRdb lists it. The rearrangement links TRBV7-2 to TRBJ1-2; TRBD1, as called in the table, went unchecked against the DNA. CDR1 is SGHTA and CDR2 is FQGNSA in the germline V gene. The CDR3 is 13 residues long, counting both termini. CDR3 sequence: CASSLGMTGLSSV.

The V and J genes are TRBV18 and TRBJ2-7; tentative D call: TRBD1 (5 bases). V was trimmed by 3 bases and J by 2 bases, leaving 14 bases between them. Germline CDR1 and CDR2: KGHSH and LQKENI. The CDR3 is 15 residues long. The CDR3 DNA sequence: TGTGCCAGCTCACCCGGGTGGGGCCCCACCTACGAGCAGTACTTC. This sequence encodes CASSPGWGPTYEQYF. The variable domain in full, completed from reference TRBV18 and TRBJ2-7, reads NAGVMQNPRHLVRRRGQEARLRCSPMKGHSHVYWYRQLPEEGLKFMVYLQKENIIDESGMPKERFSAEFPKEGPSILRIQQVVRGDSAAYFCASSPGWGPTYEQYFGPGTRLTVT.

The chain recombines TRBV5-1 with TRBJ2-7; the D gene is possibly TRBD2 (7 bases). This CDR3 region has 15 residues. Trimming took off 4 bases at V and 3 bases at J, with 17 bases between the two ends. CDR1 is SGHRS and CDR2 is YFSETQ in the germline V gene. The CDR3 loop reads CASSRGDTPRYEQYF. The CDR3 bases are TGCGCCAGCAGCCGGGGGGACACCCCTCGCTACGAGCAGTACTTC.

V is TRBV7-8 and J is TRBJ2-7, with D possibly TRBD1 on 6 matching bases. Germline loops: CDR1 SGHVS, CDR2 FQNEAQ. This CDR3 is 14 amino acids long. V was clipped by 0 bases and J by 3 bases, with 9 bases between them. CDR3 DNA sequence: TGTGCCAGCAGCTTAGCGCAGGGGAACTACGAGCAGTACTTC. Its translation: CASSLAQGNYEQYF.

This chain joins TRBV4-2 and TRBJ2-1; 9 bases map to TRBD1. Unmatched junction bases numbered 8, after V lost 0 bases and J lost 8 bases. CDR1 is LGHNA, CDR2 YNFKEQ, per germline. CDR3 size: 16 residues. DNA for the CDR3: TGTGCCAGCAGCCAAGAGGAGGGACAGGGATTGTATGAGCAGTTCTTC. Amino acid sequence: CASSQEEGQGLYEQFF.